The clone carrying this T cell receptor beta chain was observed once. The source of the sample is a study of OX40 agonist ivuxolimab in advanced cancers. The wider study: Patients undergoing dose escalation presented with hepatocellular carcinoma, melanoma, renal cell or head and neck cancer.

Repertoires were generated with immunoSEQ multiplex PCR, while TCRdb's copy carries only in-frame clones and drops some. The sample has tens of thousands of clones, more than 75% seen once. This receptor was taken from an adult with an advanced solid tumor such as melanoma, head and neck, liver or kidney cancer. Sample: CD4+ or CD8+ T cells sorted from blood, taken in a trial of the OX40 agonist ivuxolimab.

The CDR3: CASSFSSGRDTQYF. The CDR3 nucleotides are TGTGCCAGCAGTTTTAGTTCGGGACGGGATACGCAGTATTTT. V is TRBV28 and J is TRBJ2-3; D is possibly TRBD1 or TRBD2 (5 bases each). The CDR3 runs to 14 residues. The V and J ends lost 3 bases and 6 bases respectively, with 13 bases between them. The germline gives CDR1 MDHEN, CDR2 SYDVKM.